One TCR beta chain is described in this entry. The table came from immunoSEQ multiplex PCR; TCRdb's copy has only in-frame clones and leaves some out. The sample lists 100,000 to 150,000 clones, approximately 80% occurring once. CDR1 is MNHNS and CDR2 is SASEGT in the germline V gene. V was clipped by 3 bases and J by 15 bases, with 12 bases between them. The CDR3 extends over 12 amino acids. The data are from a study of blood T cell repertoires in COVID-19. Study in general: The samples span acute and convalescent COVID-19 from the United States, Italy and Spain.

The J gene is TRBJ1-6, the V gene TRBV6-1; D unclear. Sequenced material: peripheral blood. This sequence originates from a man in his forties or fifties with active or convalescent COVID-19. The CDR3: CASSDSSQVLHF. The CDR3 DNA reads as TGTGCCAGCAGTGACAGTTCTCAGGTCCTCCACTTT.